These T cell receptor beta chains were read from a single sample in a study of blood T cell repertoires in COVID-19. Assay: immunoSEQ multiplex PCR; the TCRdb copy retains only in-frame clones and omits some. Of about 250,000 clones listed, about 87% were seen once; the top ten hold around 3%. The sample consisted of PBMCs or T cells enriched from blood (not recorded which). These receptors were collected from a woman aged 50 to 60 who had recovered from COVID-19. Each CDR3 is given with its conserved first and last residue. The D gene is left open where the match is weak. Size is omitted from some rows. Given values are once, few, many or a class for expanded clones.

V: TRBV11-2; J: TRBJ2-3; size: .; D: TRBD2; CDR3: CASSLGTSGLDTQYF; DNA: TGTGCCAGCAGCCTCGGGACTAGCGGCTTAGATACGCAGTATTTT
V: TRBV4-3; J: TRBJ2-7; size: once; D: TRBD2; CDR3: CASSQGTSGIGEQYF; DNA: TGCGCCAGCAGCCAAGGGACTAGCGGGATCGGGGAGCAGTACTTC
V: TRBV5-4; J: TRBJ2-7; size: .; D: TRBD1; CDR3: CASSKTGQGPSSYEQYF; DNA: TGTGCCAGCAGTAAGACGGGACAGGGCCCATCCTCCTACGAGCAGTACTTC
V: TRBV7-9; J: TRBJ2-7; size: once; D: .; CDR3: CASSSPTYEQYF; DNA: TGTGCCAGCAGCTCCCCCACCTACGAGCAGTACTTC
V: TRBV27; J: TRBJ1-6; size: .; D: TRBD1; CDR3: CASSPGTGGDSPLHF; DNA: TGTGCCAGCAGTCCCGGGACAGGGGGTGACTCACCCCTCCACTTT
V: TRBV21-1; J: TRBJ2-3; size: .; D: .; CDR3: CASSKERGVSGSFTDTQYF; DNA: TGTGCCAGCAGCAAAGAAAGGGGGGTTAGCGGGTCCTTCACAGATACGCAGTATTTT
V: TRBV12-3/TRBV12-4; J: TRBJ2-1; size: .; D: .; CDR3: CASSSPVEQFF; DNA: TGTGCCAGCAGTTCCCCTGTTGAGCAGTTCTTC
V: TRBV28; J: TRBJ2-7; size: .; D: .; CDR3: CASSSDEQYF; DNA: TGTGCCAGCAGTTCCGACGAGCAGTACTTC
V: TRBV30; J: TRBJ1-1; size: .; D: .; CDR3: CAWSVLGNPGTEAFF; DNA: TGTGCCTGGAGTGTACTAGGGAACCCGGGGACTGAAGCTTTCTTT
V: TRBV6-5; J: TRBJ1-6; size: .; D: TRBD1; CDR3: CASSYSGTGHNSPLHF; DNA: TGTGCCAGCAGTTACAGCGGGACAGGCCATAATTCACCCCTCCACTTT
V: TRBV7-9; J: TRBJ1-4; size: .; D: .; CDR3: CASSLLQASNEKLFF; DNA: TGTGCCAGCAGCTTACTCCAGGCATCTAATGAAAAACTGTTTTTT
V: TRBV19; J: TRBJ1-2; size: .; D: TRBD1; CDR3: CASRETGQERYGYTF; DNA: TGTGCCAGTAGAGAGACGGGACAGGAGCGCTATGGCTACACCTTC
V: TRBV30; J: TRBJ1-4; size: .; D: TRBD1; CDR3: CALGAGDRTTNEKLFF; DNA: TGTGCCCTCGGGGCAGGGGACAGAACAACTAATGAAAAACTGTTTTTT
V: TRBV27; J: TRBJ2-1; size: .; D: TRBD2; CDR3: CASRTTSGSSYNEQFF; DNA: TGTGCCAGCAGGACCACGAGCGGGAGCTCCTACAATGAGCAGTTCTTC
V: TRBV28; J: TRBJ1-1; size: .; D: .; CDR3: CASSLGAYTEAFF; DNA: TGTGCCAGCAGTTTAGGAGCATACACTGAAGCTTTCTTT
V: TRBV9; J: TRBJ2-7; size: .; D: TRBD2; CDR3: CASSPGTSGTEQYF; DNA: TGTGCCAGCAGCCCGGGGACTAGCGGGACCGAGCAGTACTTC
V: TRBV28; J: TRBJ1-4; size: .; D: .; CDR3: CASSPAGNEKLFF; DNA: TGTGCCAGCAGCCCCGCGGGCAATGAAAAACTGTTTTTT
V: TRBV28; J: TRBJ1-1; size: .; D: .; CDR3: CASSPSRGRGFSNTEAFF; DNA: TGTGCCAGCAGTCCATCAAGGGGGAGGGGGTTCTCGAACACTGAAGCTTTCTTT
V: TRBV28; J: TRBJ1-2; size: few; D: TRBD1; CDR3: CASSRTGQRYGYTF; DNA: TGTGCCAGCAGCAGGACAGGGCAACGCTATGGCTACACCTTC
V: TRBV4-2; J: TRBJ1-1; size: .; D: TRBD1; CDR3: CASSQPGTGGLLGTEAFF; DNA: TGTGCCAGCAGCCAACCAGGGACAGGGGGCCTACTGGGCACTGAAGCTTTCTTT
V: TRBV7-8; J: TRBJ1-2; size: .; D: .; CDR3: CASSLDQGYLTGGYTF; DNA: TGTGCCAGCAGCTTAGATCAGGGGTACCTCACTGGAGGCTACACCTTC
V: TRBV9; J: TRBJ1-1; size: .; D: TRBD1; CDR3: CASSVEGGRGMNTEAFF; DNA: TGTGCCAGCAGCGTAGAAGGGGGCAGGGGAATGAACACTGAAGCTTTCTTT
V: TRBV7-3; J: TRBJ2-1; size: .; D: TRBD1; CDR3: CASSSLPGQGFNEQFF; DNA: TGTGCCAGCAGCTCACTACCGGGACAGGGTTTTAATGAGCAGTTCTTC
V: TRBV5-1; J: TRBJ2-7; size: .; D: TRBD2; CDR3: CASSASSGPFEQYF; DNA: TGCGCCAGCAGCGCCTCTAGCGGCCCGTTCGAGCAGTACTTC
V: TRBV28; J: TRBJ1-3; size: .; D: TRBD1; CDR3: CASSQQGADTIYF; DNA: TGTGCCAGCAGTCAACAGGGGGCTGACACCATATATTTT